One sample yielded the 16 T cell receptor beta chains listed below, sequenced in a study of cytomegalovirus exposure and HLA in healthy donors. The primer mix had 60 Vbeta and 13 Jbeta primers. Generated by immunoSEQ multiplex PCR, the TCRdb table keeps only in-frame clones and is missing some. The sample consists of about 78,000 clones, about four fifths of them appearing once. Sequencing used PBMCs. These TCRs come from a man aged 50 to 60 in good health and CMV-seropositive.

The chain uses TRBV2 and TRBJ1-4; 12 nucleotides agree with TRBD1. The CDR3 loop spans 16 amino acids. Germline loops: CDR1 SNHLY, CDR2 FYNNEI. V lost 6 bases and J lost 7; bases outside the gene matches: 9. For the CDR3, the DNA is TGTGCCAGCAGCACCGGGACAGGGGGCGCAGGTGAAAAACTGTTTTTT. Amino acids: CASSTGTGGAGEKLFF.

This clone was seen only a few times. This rearrangement joins TRBV4-2 to TRBJ1-2, with D hard to call. The CDR3 length is 13 residues. The V gene's germline CDR1 is LGHNA and CDR2 YNFKEQ. With 0 bases removed from V and 6 bases from J, the gap between germline ends came to 8 bases. CDR3 sequence: CASSQERWDGYTF. CDR3 nucleotides: TGTGCCAGCAGCCAAGAGCGGTGGGATGGCTACACCTTC.

This clone was seen once. CDR3 sequence reads: CASSPPDLAAQYF. Written as DNA, the CDR3 is TGTGCCAGCTCACCACCGGACTTAGCGGCGCAGTATTTT. The chain is built from TRBV18 and TRBJ2-3; maybe TRBD2 (6 bases). This CDR3 has 13 amino acids. V was cut by 0 bases and J by 10 bases, with 11 bases left in between. Germline-derived CDR1 and CDR2 are KGHSH and LQKENI. The whole variable domain, remainder taken from reference TRBV18 and TRBJ2-3, is NAGVMQNPRHLVRRRGQEARLRCSPMKGHSHVYWYRQLPEEGLKFMVYLQKENIIDESGMPKERFSAEFPKEGPSILRIQQVVRGDSAAYFCASSPPDLAAQYFGPGTRLTVL.

The chain joins TRBV20-1 to TRBJ1-2; D is unclear. The CDR3 is made up of 11 amino acids. V lost 6 bases and J lost 8, with 13 bases in between. Germline V lookup: CDR1 DFQATT, CDR2 SNEGSKA (reference sequence). The CDR3 DNA reads as TGCAGTGCCCATTGGGGAGGGGGCTACACCTTC. As protein: CSAHWGGGYTF.

This rearrangement joins TRBV19 to TRBJ2-5; 10 nucleotides align to TRBD2. Per the germline V gene, CDR1 is LNHDA and CDR2 is SQIVND (reference sequence). V was clipped by 3 bases and J by 1 base; unmatched bases: 5. This CDR3 comprises 16 residues. This chain's CDR3 is CASSMMGLAIQETQYF. In nucleotides, the CDR3 is TGTGCCAGTAGTATGATGGGACTAGCGATCCAAGAGACCCAGTACTTC.

This clone has only a few counts. The chain employs TRBV7-3 and TRBJ2-2, with 10 bases fitting TRBD2. After removal of 2 bases from V and 6 bases from J, the junction contained 0 bases not matched to a gene. Germline V lookup: CDR1 SGHTA, CDR2 FQGTGA. The CDR3 consists of 14 residues. CDR3 region: CASSLLAGAGELFF. DNA of the CDR3: TGTGCCAGCAGCTTACTAGCGGGAGCCGGGGAGCTGTTTTTT.

The rearrangement links TRBV10-3 to TRBJ2-4; D call uncertain. Germline V gene data show CDR1 as ENHRY and CDR2 as SYGVKD. V lost 10 bases, J lost 5 bases, and 9 bases lay in between. The CDR3 consists of 11 residues. The DNA for the CDR3 is TGTGCCAGCAGATCTGAAAACATTCAGTACTTC. Translating it yields CASRSENIQYF.

This clone showed up just a few times. The sample has other DNA sequences that encode this CDR3 too. The chain employs TRBV7-8 and TRBJ1-5; 8 nucleotides align to TRBD1. CDR3 length: 16 residues. Trimming removed 0 bases from V and 7 bases from J; junction bases left unmatched: 8. Germline V gives CDR1 SGHVS, CDR2 FQNEAQ. CDR3 in amino acids: CASSLADRGIRQPQHF. CDR3 coding DNA: TGTGCCAGCAGCTTAGCTGACAGGGGAATACGACAGCCCCAGCATTTT. The full variable domain, rest sourced from reference TRBV7-8 and TRBJ1-5, is GAGVSQSPRYKVAKRGQDVALRCDPISGHVSLFWYQQALGQGPEFLTYFQNEAQLDKSGLPSDRFFAERPEGSVSTLKIQRTQQEDSAVYLCASSLADRGIRQPQHFGDGTRLSIL.

The J gene is TRBJ1-1, the V gene TRBV11-2; 7 bases agree with TRBD1. Germline V gene lookup returns CDR1 SGHAT and CDR2 FQNNGV. V trimming: 1 base; J trimming: 1 base; junction bases outside the gene matches: 3. This CDR3 has 15 amino acids. The CDR3 sequence: CASSLVGTANTEAFF. For the CDR3, the DNA is TGTGCCAGCAGCTTAGTTGGGACAGCGAACACTGAAGCTTTCTTT.

This sequence joins TRBV6-1 and TRBJ1-2; the D gene is possibly TRBD1 (5 bases). CDR3 size: 12 residues. From germline, CDR1 is MNHNS and CDR2 SASEGT. V was shortened by 7 bases and J by 4 bases, with 10 bases between the two germline ends. The CDR3 nucleotides read TGTGCCAGCATTGATGGGGCCTATGGCTACACCTTC. Its protein product is CASIDGAYGYTF.

This chain links TRBV9 with TRBJ2-6; D call uncertain. The V and J ends lost 0 bases and 0 bases respectively, with 4 bases between them. Germline V gives CDR1 SGDLS, CDR2 YYNGEE. The CDR3 spans 15 residues. CDR3 region: CASSVAPSGANVLTF. The CDR3 DNA is TGTGCCAGCAGCGTAGCTCCCTCTGGGGCCAACGTCCTGACTTTC.

The V and J genes are TRBV29-1 and TRBJ1-1; tentative D call: TRBD1 (5 bases). Germline values: CDR1 SQVTM, CDR2 ANQGSEA. This CDR3 contains 13 residues. The V and J ends lost 4 bases and 4 bases respectively, with 13 bases between them. CDR3 coding DNA: TGCAGCGTTGTGCGGGGGGAGGGCACTGAAGCTTTCTTT. As protein: CSVVRGEGTEAFF.

The rearrangement links TRBV9 to TRBJ2-1, with 9 bases fitting TRBD2. This CDR3 has 14 amino acids. In germline, CDR1 is SGDLS, CDR2 YYNGEE. Trimming cost V 6 bases and J 0 bases; bases outside gene matches: 1. CDR3 nucleotides: TGTGCCAGCACTAGCGGGACCTCCTACAATGAGCAGTTCTTC. Protein sequence: CASTSGTSYNEQFF.

The CDR3 region has the DNA TGTGCCAGCAGTGGGAGGGACGGACAGGGGTTTAATGAAAAACTGTTTTTT. Its protein is CASSGRDGQGFNEKLFF. The chain has TRBV25-1 and TRBJ1-4; TRBD1 matches 9 bases. The junction had 10 bases not matched to a gene; V was cut back by 4 bases and J by 4 bases. Germline V gene sequence: CDR1 MGHDK, CDR2 SYGVNS. The CDR3 has 17 amino acids.

The gene calls are TRBV7-2 and TRBJ1-1; TRBD1 is a possible D gene (6 bases). Trimming pared 5 bases from V and 8 bases from J, leaving 18 bases between. Germline V gene data show CDR1 as SGHTA and CDR2 as FQGNSA. This CDR3 has 14 residues. The CDR3 loop reads CASSPAPGGAEAFF. The CDR3 DNA reads TGTGCCAGCAGCCCTGCTCCGGGGGGCGCGGAAGCTTTCTTT.

V gene TRBV5-1 combines with J gene TRBJ2-5, with 7 nucleotides matching TRBD2. V lost 0 bases and J lost 9; bases outside the gene matches: 11. In germline, CDR1 is SGHRS, CDR2 YFSETQ. CDR3 length: 15 amino acids. The DNA for the CDR3 is TGCGCCAGCAGCTTGGTCACGGCTAGCGGTGGGGCCCAGTACTTC. It is translated as CASSLVTASGGAQYF.